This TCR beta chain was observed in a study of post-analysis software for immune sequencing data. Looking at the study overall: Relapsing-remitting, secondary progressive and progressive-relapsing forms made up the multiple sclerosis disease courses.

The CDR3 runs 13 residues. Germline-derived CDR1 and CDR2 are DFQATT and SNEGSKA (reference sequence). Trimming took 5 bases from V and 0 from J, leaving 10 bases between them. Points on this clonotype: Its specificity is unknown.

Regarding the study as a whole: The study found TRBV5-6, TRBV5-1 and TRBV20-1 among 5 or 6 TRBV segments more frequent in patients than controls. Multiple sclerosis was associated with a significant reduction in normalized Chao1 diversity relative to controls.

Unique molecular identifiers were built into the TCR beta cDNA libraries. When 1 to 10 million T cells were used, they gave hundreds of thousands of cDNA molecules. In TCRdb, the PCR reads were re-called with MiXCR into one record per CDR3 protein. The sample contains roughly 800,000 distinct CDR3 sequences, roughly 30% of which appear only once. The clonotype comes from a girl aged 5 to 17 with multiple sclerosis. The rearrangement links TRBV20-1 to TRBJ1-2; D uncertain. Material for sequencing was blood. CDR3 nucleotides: TGCAGTGCTTCCAATCCAGCTAACTATGGCTACACCTTC. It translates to CSASNPANYGYTF.